Presented here are 5 T cell receptor beta chains from one specimen sequenced in a study of regulatory T cells in long-lasting Graves disease. Stated time point: persistent/refractory GD, antithyroid drugs over 5 years with positive TRAb. Scientists built the TCR library using RNA that was extracted from PBMCs. Arm-PCR with iRepertoire HTBI primers amplified the CDR3 regions for these TCR beta libraries. One entry per CDR3 protein, called by TCRdb with MiXCR from the multiplex PCR reads. The repertoire includes more than 300,000 distinct CDR3 sequences, approximately 23% of them detected once, and approximately 28% sits in the top ten. This specimen consisted of peripheral blood mononuclear cells (PBMCs), obtained when the disease was refractory, from a patient treated with antithyroid drugs. The receptors here all came from a middle-aged woman with Graves disease.

This clonotype was counted at least ten times. The chain has TRBV18 and TRBJ2-5; D gene unclear. Germline V gene sequence: CDR1 KGHSH, CDR2 LQKENI. The germline V and J ends were trimmed by 8 bases and 1 base, with 14 bases remaining between them. This CDR3 is 14 amino acids long. This CDR3 reads CASSPPSVQETQYF. The CDR3 nucleotides read TGTGCCAGCAGCCCCCCCTCAGTCCAAGAGACCCAGTACTTC. The variable domain in full, completed from reference TRBV18 and TRBJ2-5, reads NAGVMQNPRHLVRRRGQEARLRCSPMKGHSHVYWYRQLPEEGLKFMVYLQKENIIDESGMPKERFSAEFPKEGPSILRIQQVVRGDSAAYFCASSPPSVQETQYFGPGTRLLVL.

This clonotype has just one count. This sequence joins TRBV19 and TRBJ2-3, with 7 positions matching TRBD1. CDR1 is LNHDA, CDR2 SQIVND, per germline (reference sequence). CDR3 length: 14 residues. Trimming at V came to 4 bases and at J to 1 base, leaving 2 bases not matched to a gene. The CDR3 is CASSNDRGTDTQYF. The CDR3 DNA sequence: TGTGCCAGTAGTAACGACAGGGGCACAGATACGCAGTATTTT.

This clonotype appeared many times. The chain has TRBV28 and TRBJ1-5, with D uncertain. V gave up 2 bases and J gave up 0 bases, with 11 bases separating them. The CDR3 spans 16 residues. The germline V gene encodes CDR1 MDHEN and CDR2 SYDVKM. CDR3 residues: CASSLNPGYSNQPQHF. Here the CDR3 DNA reads TGTGCCAGCAGTTTAAACCCAGGTTATAGCAATCAGCCCCAGCATTTT. Full variable domain (rest looked up from reference TRBV28 and TRBJ1-5): DVKVTQSSRYLVKRTGEKVFLECVQDMDHENMFWYRQDPGLGLRLIYFSYDVKMKEKGDIPEGYSVSREKKERFSLILESASTNQTSMYLCASSLNPGYSNQPQHFGDGTRLSIL.

In its sample, this clonotype was seen many times. CDR3 residues: CASSEGGYYGYTF. The CDR3 DNA is TGTGCCAGCAGTGAGGGAGGATACTATGGCTACACCTTC. The V call is TRBV2, the J call TRBJ1-2; D is ambiguous. The CDR3 is 13 amino acids. Germline V gene sequence: CDR1 SNHLY, CDR2 FYNNEI. V was cut by 3 bases and J by 3 bases, with 8 bases left in between.

The gene calls are TRBV30 and TRBJ2-7; D gene unclear. The germline V gene encodes CDR1 GTSNPN and CDR2 SVGIG (reference sequence). V lost 0 bases, J lost 2 bases, and 8 bases lay in between. The CDR3 contains 13 residues. The CDR3 loop reads CAWSVGQTYEQYF. The CDR3 DNA follows: TGTGCCTGGAGTGTCGGGCAGACCTACGAGCAGTACTTC.